A selection of T cell receptor beta chains follows, all from one sample in a study of blood T cell repertoires in COVID-19. Sequenced by immunoSEQ multiplex PCR; TCRdb stores in-frame clones only, minus some. The sample has approximately 290,000 clones, 90% seen once; the top ten hold 3.5% to 4.5%. The sample comprised PBMCs or T cells enriched from blood (not recorded which). Receptors originate from a woman aged 18-30 years with acute COVID-19. The conserved cysteine and the conserved F or W are not part of the CDR3 here.

>TRBJ2-7|TRBV18|12
ASSPAGPPYEQY
>TRBJ2-1|TRBV5-1|12
ASSLGGWENEQF
>TRBJ2-5|TRBV5-4|16
ASSPGGIWTGGEETQY
>TRBJ1-3|TRBV3-1/TRBV3-2|13
ASSPQDRSGNTIY
>TRBJ1-5|TRBV27|12
ASRQWDRGQPQH
>TRBJ2-7|TRBV5-1|12
ASSSGRDSYEQY
>TRBJ2-2|TRBV7-2|12
ASSFKGSAGELF
>TRBJ2-5|TRBV28|13
ASSSALPAQETQY
>TRBJ2-1|TRBV7-8|12
ASSFIAGYNEQF
>TRBJ2-1|TRBV7-3|14
ASTPTPGLAYNEQF
>TRBJ2-7|TRBV7-9|12
ASSLSRGHREQY
>TRBJ2-1|TRBV5-1|14
ASSPFGTGGYNEQF
>TRBJ1-3|TRBV6-2/TRBV6-3|15
ASSYWSFGTTGATIY
>TRBJ2-7|TRBV6-5|13
ASSYEREGPYEQY
>TRBJ2-5|TRBV5-1|12
ASSSQGIGETQY
>TRBJ1-1|TRBV28|15
ASSLSAYHLSGTEAF
>TRBJ2-1|TRBV7-8|13
ASSLATAGGGEQF
>TRBJ1-4|TRBV19|15
ASSIAPWGGANEKLF
>TRBJ1-2|TRBV9|14
ASSATWTGGDYGYT
>TRBJ1-6|TRBV11-2|12
ASSLPVSNSPLH
>TRBJ1-3|TRBV12-3/TRBV12-4|11
ASSLQVRNTIY
>TRBJ2-7|TRBV12-5|12
ASGIGTLSYEQY
>TRBJ1-5|TRBV10-2|14
ASRSGTGDGGQPQH
>TRBJ1-2|TRBV27|13
ASRSRDTINYGYT
>TRBJ1-1|TRBV7-2|12
ASSLTAGHTEAF
>TRBJ2-5|TRBV11-3|12
ASSLRPGRETQY
>TRBJ1-1|TRBV27|10
ASRGINTEAF
>TRBJ2-2|TRBV6-2/TRBV6-3|17
ASSTPAPYRSSNTGELF
>TRBJ2-4|TRBV28|15
ASRRSSRLLAKNIQY
>TRBJ2-7|TRBV5-6|15
ASSPGLAGDRSYEQY
>TRBJ2-7|TRBV27|11
ASSFGRTYEQY
>TRBJ1-4|TRBV28|12
ASSSGQGHEKLF
>TRBJ1-5|TRBV24-1|10
ATGQANQPQH
>TRBJ1-4|TRBV7-9|13
ASSLSRTTNEKLF
>TRBJ2-2|TRBV7-7|15
ASSFRVARPNTGELF
>TRBJ2-5|TRBV5-1|14
ASSGASSGTQETQY
>TRBJ2-6|TRBV18|14
ASSNRGLSGANVLT
>TRBJ2-5|TRBV7-9|14
ASSLVEGKRGETQY
>TRBJ1-1|TRBV3-1/TRBV3-2|13
ASSQVGGGVTEAF
>TRBJ1-4|TRBV28|13
ASSLRTGGAEKLF